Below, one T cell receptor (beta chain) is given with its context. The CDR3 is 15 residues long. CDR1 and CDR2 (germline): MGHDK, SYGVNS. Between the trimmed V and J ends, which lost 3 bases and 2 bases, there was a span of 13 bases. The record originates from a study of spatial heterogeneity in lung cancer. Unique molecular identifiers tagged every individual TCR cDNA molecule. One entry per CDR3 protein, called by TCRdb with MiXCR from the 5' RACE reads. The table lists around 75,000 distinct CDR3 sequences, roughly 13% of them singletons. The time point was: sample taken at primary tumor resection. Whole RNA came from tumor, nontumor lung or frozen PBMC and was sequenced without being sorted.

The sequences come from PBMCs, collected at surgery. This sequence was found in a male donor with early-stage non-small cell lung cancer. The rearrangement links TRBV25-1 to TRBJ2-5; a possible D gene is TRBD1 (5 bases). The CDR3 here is CASSDLGAAQETQYF. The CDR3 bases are TGTGCCAGCAGTGATCTAGGGGCAGCACAAGAGACCCAGTACTTC.